A single sample is the source of the 5 T cell receptor beta chains below, sequenced in a study of blood T cells in healthy people across ages. A second roughly 7 to 11 cycle PCR used barcoded and J-beta primers. TCRdb reprocessed the 5' RACE reads with MiXCR, giving one entry per CDR3 protein. The sample contains roughly 800,000 distinct CDR3 sequences, 58% of which appear only once. The sample consisted of blood. Source of these receptors: a man aged 25 to 45 in good health.

The DNA for the CDR3 is TGTGCCAGTAGTTCCAGCGTAGCCTACGAGCAGTACTTC. Translation gives CASSSSVAYEQYF. The V call is TRBV19, the J call TRBJ2-7; no definite D call. With 5 bases removed from V and 2 bases from J, the gap between germline ends came to 10 bases. This CDR3 contains 13 residues. Germline CDR1 and CDR2: LNHDA and SQIVND (reference sequence).

The chain carries TRBV6-2 or TRBV6-3 and TRBJ2-7; 12 nucleotides line up with TRBD2. The CDR3 length is 17 residues. CDR1 and CDR2 from the germline V gene are MNHEY and SVGEGT. Losses at the gene ends were 5 bases for V and 1 base for J; bases not matched to a gene: 9. The CDR3 region is CASSPPSGLAGSYEQYF. CDR3 nucleotides: TGTGCCAGCAGTCCACCCTCAGGACTAGCGGGATCCTACGAGCAGTACTTC.

The chain uses TRBV6-5 and TRBJ2-7; 7 bases line up with TRBD2. The CDR3 is 15 residues long. Germline CDR1 MNHEY, CDR2 SVGAGI. V shed 6 bases and J 0 bases; nucleotides not matched to a gene: 8. DNA of the CDR3: TGTGCCAGCAGACGGGCGGGACTATCCTCCTACGAGCAGTACTTC. Protein: CASRRAGLSSYEQYF.

This clonotype showed up just a few times. The rearrangement joins TRBV10-3 to TRBJ2-5; either TRBD1 or TRBD2 may supply D (6 bases each). The germline V gene encodes CDR1 ENHRY and CDR2 SYGVKD. The V gene lost 10 bases and the J gene lost 2 bases, with 17 bases spanning the gap. The CDR3 has 14 residues. The CDR3 DNA is TGTGCCACCAGGATCGCGGGACAACAAGAGACCCAGTACTTC. It specifies CATRIAGQQETQYF.

V gene TRBV20-1 combines with J gene TRBJ2-5; D remains ambiguous. Germline V gene lookup returns CDR1 DFQATT and CDR2 SNEGSKA (reference sequence). V was clipped by 1 base and J by 1 base, with 7 bases between them. The CDR3 totals 13 residues. The DNA of the CDR3 is TGCAGTGCTAGAGCAGCTTTCCAAGAGACCCAGTACTTC. Translation gives CSARAAFQETQYF.